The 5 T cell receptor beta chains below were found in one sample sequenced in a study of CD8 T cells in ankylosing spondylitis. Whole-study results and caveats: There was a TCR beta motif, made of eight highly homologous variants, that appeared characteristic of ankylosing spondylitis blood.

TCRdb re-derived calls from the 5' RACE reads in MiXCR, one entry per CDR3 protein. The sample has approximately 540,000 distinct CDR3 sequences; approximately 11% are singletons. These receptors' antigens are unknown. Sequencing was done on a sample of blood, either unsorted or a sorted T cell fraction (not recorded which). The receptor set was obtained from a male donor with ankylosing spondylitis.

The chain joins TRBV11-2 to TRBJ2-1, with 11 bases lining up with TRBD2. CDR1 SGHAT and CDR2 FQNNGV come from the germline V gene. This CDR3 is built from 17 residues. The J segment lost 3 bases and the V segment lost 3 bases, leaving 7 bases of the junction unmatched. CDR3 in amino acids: CASSLASGRNRYNEQFF. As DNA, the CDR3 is TGTGCCAGCAGCTTGGCTAGCGGGAGGAACCGCTACAATGAGCAGTTCTTC.

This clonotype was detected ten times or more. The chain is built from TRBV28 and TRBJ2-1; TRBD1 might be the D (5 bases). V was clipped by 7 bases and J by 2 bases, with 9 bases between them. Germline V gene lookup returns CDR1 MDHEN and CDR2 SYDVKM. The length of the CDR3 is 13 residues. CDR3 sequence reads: CASKKDTYNEQFF. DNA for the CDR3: TGTGCCAGCAAAAAGGACACCTACAATGAGCAGTTCTTC.

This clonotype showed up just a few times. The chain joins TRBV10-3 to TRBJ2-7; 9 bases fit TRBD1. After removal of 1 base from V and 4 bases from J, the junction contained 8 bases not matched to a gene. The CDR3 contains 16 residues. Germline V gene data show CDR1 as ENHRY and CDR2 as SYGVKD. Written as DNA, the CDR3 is TGTGCCATCAGTGAGTTGGCCCCCGGACAGGGGTACGAGCAGTACGTC. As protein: CAISELAPGQGYEQYV.

The CDR3 sequence: CPVPGPNTGGPLGTGELFF. The CDR3 bases are TGTCCTGTGCCCGGGCCGAACACGGGAGGCCCTTTGGGCACCGGGGAGCTGTTTTTT. The chain employs TRBV5-6 and TRBJ2-2; 7 bases are shared with TRBD2. The V gene's germline CDR1 is SGHDT and CDR2 YYEEEE. The CDR3 runs 19 residues.

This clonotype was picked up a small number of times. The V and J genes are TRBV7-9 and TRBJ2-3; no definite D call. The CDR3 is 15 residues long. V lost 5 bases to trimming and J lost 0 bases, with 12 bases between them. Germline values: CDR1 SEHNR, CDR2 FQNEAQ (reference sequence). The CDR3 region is CASSPELDSTDTQYF. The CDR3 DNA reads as TGTGCCAGCAGCCCAGAACTGGACAGCACAGATACGCAGTATTTT.